One and the same sample provided the 13 T cell receptor beta chains below, sequenced in a study of human T cells and chemical hapten exposure. MiXCR was run by TCRdb on the RACE reads, yielding one entry per CDR3 protein. The repertoire holds fewer than 500,000 distinct CDR3 sequences, with 4.8% as singletons. The time point: patch test 1, 2 weeks after DPC sensitization. Treatment: therapeutic diphenylcyclopropenone sensitization with weekly scalp DPC. The source material was whole blood, sampled in connection with sensitization to the hapten diphenylcyclopropenone (DPC). The receptors were sampled from a woman between 50 and 59 years old with alopecia areata. Some clones in this sample may be carry-over from other donors' samples.

This clonotype has at least ten counts. The chain is built from TRBV3-1 and TRBJ2-7; D gene ambiguous. The CDR3 totals 11 residues. The V gene lost 1 base and the J gene lost 7 bases, with 5 bases spanning the gap. Germline-derived CDR1 and CDR2 are LGHDT and YNNKEL (reference sequence). The CDR3 sequence is CASSQAMEQYF. The CDR3 coding sequence is TGTGCCAGCAGCCAAGCCATGGAGCAGTACTTC.

V gene TRBV27 combines with J gene TRBJ1-1, with D hard to call. V lost 2 bases, J lost 1 base, and 8 bases lay in between. CDR1 and CDR2 from the germline V gene are MNHEY and SMNVEV (reference sequence). The CDR3 consists of 14 residues. The CDR3 sequence is CASSLTLENTEAFF. CDR3 coding DNA: TGTGCCAGCAGTTTAACCCTCGAGAACACTGAAGCTTTCTTT.

This clonotype was picked up many times. This chain uses TRBV5-1 with TRBJ2-2; D remains ambiguous. The V gene's germline CDR1 is SGHRS and CDR2 YFSETQ. The length of the CDR3 is 13 residues. Trimming took 4 bases from V and 4 from J, leaving 8 bases between them. The CDR3 DNA sequence: TGCGCCAGCAGCCCCGAGTCCACCGGGGAGCTGTTTTTT. It translates to CASSPESTGELFF.

Ten or more counts support this clonotype. This sequence joins TRBV29-1 and TRBJ1-4, with unresolved D. V was cut by 3 bases and J by 5 bases, with 22 bases left in between. The CDR3 consists of 17 residues. Germline CDR1 is SQVTM and CDR2 is ANQGSEA. The CDR3 here is CSVDGGRRTSGNEKLFF. In nucleotides, the CDR3 is TGCAGCGTTGACGGCGGGCGGCGGACCAGTGGCAATGAAAAACTGTTTTTT.

At least ten counts were recorded for this clonotype. V gene TRBV6-2 or TRBV6-3 combines with J gene TRBJ2-5; D perhaps matches TRBD1 (6 bases). Germline CDR1 is MNHEY and CDR2 is SVGEGT. V was trimmed by 2 bases and J by 6 bases, leaving 13 bases between them. The CDR3 consists of 14 residues. The CDR3 is CASSYNRAGKTQYF. The CDR3 DNA follows: TGTGCCAGCAGTTACAACAGGGCCGGAAAGACCCAGTACTTC.

This clonotype was seen repeatedly, ten times or more. The gene calls are TRBV6-5 and TRBJ1-6, with D unresolved. CDR3 length equals 14 residues. The germline CDR1 and CDR2 sequences are MNHEY and SVGAGI. Trimming removed 2 bases at V and 7 bases at J, with 9 bases between. The CDR3 is CASSYRVGNSPLHF. The CDR3 DNA is TGTGCCAGCAGTTACAGGGTAGGGAATTCACCCCTCCACTTT.

The sample holds a few counts of this clonotype. J is TRBJ1-1 and V is TRBV6-2 or TRBV6-3, with D hard to call. CDR3 length equals 16 residues. Trimming removed 0 bases from V and 3 bases from J, with 14 bases in between. CDR1 and CDR2 (germline): MNHEY, SVGEGT. The CDR3 DNA sequence: TGTGCCAGCAGTTACTCGCTCCTGATCGGGCACACTGAAGCTTTCTTT. This codes for CASSYSLLIGHTEAFF.

Ten or more counts support this clonotype. The genes are TRBV2 and TRBJ2-3; tentatively, D is TRBD1 (6 bases). The germline CDR1 and CDR2 sequences are SNHLY and FYNNEI. The CDR3 loop spans 15 amino acids. With 0 bases removed from V and 4 bases from J, the gap between germline ends came to 11 bases. The CDR3 reads CASSEANTGSDTQYF. The CDR3, as DNA: TGTGCCAGCAGTGAAGCGAACACAGGGTCAGATACGCAGTATTTT. Using reference TRBV2 and TRBJ2-3 for the parts outside the CDR3, the full variable domain is EPEVTQTPSHQVTQMGQEVILRCVPISNHLYFYWYRQILGQKVEFLVSFYNNEISEKSEIFDDQFSVERPDGSNFTLKIRSTKLEDSAMYFCASSEANTGSDTQYFGPGTRLTVL.

This clonotype was detected once. The CDR3 DNA follows: TGTGCCAGCAGCCGGGGCGGGGTAAAAGATACGCAGTATTTT. It encodes CASSRGGVKDTQYF. The J gene is TRBJ2-3, the V gene TRBV5-4, with a possible D match to TRBD2 (6 bases). The CDR3 sequence is 14 residues long. Trimming stripped 4 bases from V and 5 bases from J, with 14 bases between. From germline, CDR1 is SGHNT and CDR2 YYREEE (reference sequence).

At least ten counts were recorded for this clonotype. CDR3 sequence: CASSLGSHYEQYF. The CDR3 DNA sequence: TGTGCCAGCAGTTTGGGTTCGCACTACGAGCAGTACTTC. The chain couples TRBV12-3 or TRBV12-4 to TRBJ2-7, with D hard to call. The germline V and J ends were trimmed by 3 bases and 3 bases, with 9 bases remaining between them. The CDR3 is made up of 13 amino acids.

This clonotype was detected only a few times. The chain employs TRBV20-1 and TRBJ2-1, with D possibly being TRBD2 (7 bases). This CDR3 region has 16 residues. CDR1 DFQATT and CDR2 SNEGSKA come from the germline V gene (reference sequence). CDR3 sequence (DNA): TGCAGGGCGGGGGCAGCGGCTGCGAGCTCCTACAATGAGCAGTTCTTC. This codes for CRAGAAAASSYNEQFF.

This clonotype showed up many times. The V gene is TRBV20-1, the J gene TRBJ1-5, with D perhaps TRBD1 (6 bases). Trimming removed 2 bases at V and 0 bases at J, with 11 bases between. This CDR3 contains 15 residues. CDR1 and CDR2 from the germline V gene are DFQATT and SNEGSKA (reference sequence). The CDR3 sequence is CSARKGGSSNQPQHF. The DNA of the CDR3 is TGCAGTGCTAGAAAGGGGGGGAGTAGCAATCAGCCCCAGCATTTT.

The V gene is TRBV28, the J gene TRBJ1-5; D gene unclear. In germline, CDR1 is MDHEN, CDR2 SYDVKM. The V gene lost 2 bases and the J gene lost 0 bases, with 11 bases spanning the gap. CDR3 length: 16 residues. The chain's CDR3 is CASSLGTDYSNQPQHF. The CDR3 region has the DNA TGTGCCAGCAGTTTAGGAACAGACTATAGCAATCAGCCCCAGCATTTT.